This T cell receptor (beta chain) was sequenced during a study of T cells in localized non-small cell lung cancer. Overall study findings and caveats: Among the tissues sampled, uninvolved adjacent lung had the highest T cell clonality, above tumor. Tumor samples were not multi-region, leaving intratumor heterogeneity unexcluded. The study detected a median roughly 61 of the top 100 tumor clones in adjacent lung. An association was observed between higher blood T cell density and longer overall survival.

Remarks on this clone: What it binds is unknown.

Clones were read by immunoSEQ multiplex PCR, and TCRdb kept only the in-frame ones, dropping some. The data contain about 74,000 clones, about 88% of them singletons. V dropped 3 bases and J dropped 7 bases, with 13 bases sitting between them. CDR1 is LNHDA and CDR2 is SQIVND in the germline V gene (reference sequence). There are 14 residues in the CDR3. Here the sequenced sample was peripheral blood, taken before any cancer treatment. The source is an older female donor with stage I lung adenocarcinoma. The J gene is TRBJ1-5, the V gene TRBV19; the D gene is possibly TRBD1 (5 bases). In DNA, the CDR3 is TGTGCCAGTAGTATGGGTGGGGACCGGCAGCCCCAGCATTTT. It encodes CASSMGGDRQPQHF.